This is a list of T cell receptor beta chains from one sample in a study of vaccination and CD4 T cells after COVID-19. TCRdb used MiXCR to reprocess the PCR reads, holding one entry per CDR3 protein. The sample includes some 20,000 distinct CDR3 sequences, roughly 43% of them seen just once. These receptors lack a known antigen. The material sequenced was CD4+ T cells from blood, cultured in vitro, taken after SARS-CoV-2 vaccination. These receptors were taken from a human donor who had recovered from COVID-19. Both conserved end residues are trimmed from each CDR3. Where a row states a size, it is once, few, many or the class of an expanded clone; other rows omit it.

V: TRBV29-1; size: -; J: TRBJ1-5; CDR3: SVATGGGQPQH
V: TRBV19; size: -; J: TRBJ2-2; CDR3: ASSTLQGANGGELF
V: TRBV19; size: -; J: TRBJ2-1; CDR3: ASRGRNNEQF
V: TRBV20-1; size: -; J: TRBJ1-5; CDR3: SASKSETSNQPQH
V: TRBV28; size: -; J: TRBJ1-5; CDR3: ASRLGGNNQPQH
V: TRBV7-3; size: few; J: TRBJ1-1; CDR3: ASSLRGSSEAF
V: TRBV20-1; size: -; J: TRBJ2-3; CDR3: SARVPRGTFGDTQY
V: TRBV5-1; size: -; J: TRBJ2-3; CDR3: ASSLLSGVPDTQY
V: TRBV12-3/TRBV12-4; size: -; J: TRBJ1-2; CDR3: ASSSQGAGRDGYT
V: TRBV11-2; size: few; J: TRBJ2-5; CDR3: ASSLSGHQETQY
V: TRBV5-5; size: -; J: TRBJ1-1; CDR3: ASSSTSDTEAF
V: TRBV7-2; size: -; J: TRBJ1-1; CDR3: ASSLAPGLTEAF
V: TRBV15; size: few; J: TRBJ2-3; CDR3: ATSRLPIRDTQY
V: TRBV19; size: -; J: TRBJ2-5; CDR3: ASGGETQY
V: TRBV20-1; size: few; J: TRBJ1-2; CDR3: SARGTSNYGYT
V: TRBV4-2; size: -; J: TRBJ1-6; CDR3: ASSPGQGESPLH
V: TRBV20-1; size: few; J: TRBJ1-5; CDR3: SASSRDGNNQPQH
V: TRBV7-2; size: -; J: TRBJ1-2; CDR3: ASSSSAANYGYT
V: TRBV25-1; size: -; J: TRBJ1-6; CDR3: ASSAGTGGLSPLH
V: TRBV6-5; size: -; J: TRBJ1-1; CDR3: ASSYIGDRTVNTEAF
V: TRBV7-8; size: -; J: TRBJ1-5; CDR3: ASSSYRIAGGNQPQH
V: TRBV6-2/TRBV6-3; size: -; J: TRBJ1-5; CDR3: ASSYVGTGYRQPQH
V: TRBV7-2; size: -; J: TRBJ2-3; CDR3: ASSPAHSTDTQY
V: TRBV19; size: few; J: TRBJ1-2; CDR3: ASTTGQGAWSGYT
V: TRBV6-1; size: few; J: TRBJ1-2; CDR3: ASSPGRTSYGYT
V: TRBV24-1; size: -; J: TRBJ1-5; CDR3: ATSDPNQPQH
V: TRBV7-2; size: -; J: TRBJ2-5; CDR3: ASSSQQETQY
V: TRBV15; size: -; J: TRBJ2-1; CDR3: ATSREEASPVTYNEQF
V: TRBV6-2/TRBV6-3; size: -; J: TRBJ1-1; CDR3: ASSTGPVGGTEAF
V: TRBV10-3; size: few; J: TRBJ2-5; CDR3: AIKRPNQETQY
V: TRBV28; size: -; J: TRBJ1-6; CDR3: ASSSDSPLH
V: TRBV20-1; size: -; J: TRBJ2-1; CDR3: SARVVGRHNEQF
V: TRBV15; size: few; J: TRBJ1-2; CDR3: ATSRDSGAYGYT
V: TRBV6-1; size: -; J: TRBJ1-4; CDR3: ASSPTGLREKLF
V: TRBV7-2; size: few; J: TRBJ2-1; CDR3: ASSLGLDNEQF
V: TRBV7-2; size: -; J: TRBJ1-1; CDR3: ASSLRPGDTEAF
V: TRBV20-1; size: few; J: TRBJ1-1; CDR3: SARDSPPSVPEAF
V: TRBV6-1; size: -; J: -; CDR3: ASSRAGQGVYEQY
V: TRBV7-2; size: few; J: TRBJ2-7; CDR3: ASSLVGMMGTSYEQY
V: TRBV28; size: few; J: TRBJ1-6; CDR3: ASSSPAGGSYNSPLH
V: TRBV5-4; size: -; J: TRBJ1-1; CDR3: ASSSMGAPGEAF
V: TRBV29-1; size: -; J: TRBJ2-4; CDR3: SGSGTSGNIQY
V: TRBV28; size: -; J: TRBJ2-2; CDR3: ASSKRVGSRTGELF
V: TRBV6-1; size: -; J: TRBJ1-5; CDR3: ASSEGQASNQPQH
V: TRBV29-1; size: -; J: TRBJ2-2; CDR3: SVDRGVTGELF
V: TRBV7-8; size: -; J: TRBJ2-2; CDR3: ASSRDLNTGELF
V: TRBV12-3/TRBV12-4; size: -; J: TRBJ2-3; CDR3: ASSPGPRGGTDTQY
V: TRBV7-2; size: few; J: TRBJ2-3; CDR3: ASSSGTGGGYTQY
V: TRBV7-2; size: -; J: TRBJ1-4; CDR3: ASSSTSAAQNEKLF